Listed below are T cell receptor beta chains from one sample, sequenced in a study of shared clonotypes between healthy human individuals. TCRdb's copy holds only in-frame clones and misses some; the assay was immunoSEQ multiplex PCR. Of under 2.5 million clones in the sample, 85% to 95% were seen once. The material sequenced was naive CD4+ T cells from PBMCs. The source is a man aged 18 to 35 in good health. Some clones in this sample may be carry-over from other donors' samples. The CDR3 runs from the conserved cysteine through the conserved F or W. Fields, in order: V gene, D gene, J gene, clone size, CDR3 protein, CDR3 DNA. The D gene is left open where the match is weak. Not all rows give a size; the values are once, few, many and, for expanded clones, a class.

V: TRBV5-1; D: TRBD2; J: TRBJ2-7; size: .; CDR3: CASSTRGPSGRFDEQYF; DNA: TGCGCCAGCAGCACCCGGGGTCCGAGCGGGAGGTTCGACGAGCAGTACTTC
V: TRBV29-1; D: .; J: TRBJ1-2; size: .; CDR3: CSVGGRLDPGGYTF; DNA: TGCAGCGTTGGGGGGCGGCTAGACCCGGGAGGCTACACCTTC
V: TRBV19; D: .; J: TRBJ1-5; size: .; CDR3: CASSIVGGPQHF; DNA: TGTGCCAGTAGTATAGTCGGTGGGCCCCAGCATTTT
V: TRBV20-1; D: .; J: TRBJ1-2; size: few; CDR3: CSVGDYGYTF; DNA: TGCAGTGTCGGCGACTATGGCTACACCTTC
V: TRBV28; D: .; J: TRBJ2-1; size: .; CDR3: CASSSDGYNEQFF; DNA: TGTGCCAGCAGTTCGGACGGATACAATGAGCAGTTCTTC
V: TRBV4-2; D: TRBD2; J: TRBJ2-2; size: .; CDR3: CASSRLILADGGELFF; DNA: TGTGCCAGCAGCCGGCTGATACTAGCGGATGGCGGGGAGCTGTTTTTT
V: TRBV4-1; D: .; J: TRBJ2-6; size: once; CDR3: CASREKSSGANVLTF; DNA: TGCGCCAGCAGAGAAAAAAGCTCTGGGGCCAACGTCCTGACTTTC
V: TRBV6-6; D: .; J: TRBJ1-3; size: once; CDR3: CASSYSSTNTIYF; DNA: TGTGCCAGCAGTTACTCGTCTACAAACACCATATATTTT
V: TRBV2; D: .; J: TRBJ2-7; size: .; CDR3: CASSGEVGGEQYF; DNA: TGTGCCAGCAGTGGGGAGGTAGGGGGGGAGCAGTACTTC
V: TRBV11-3; D: .; J: TRBJ2-7; size: .; CDR3: CASSLGRDSYEQYF; DNA: TGTGCCAGCAGCTTAGGGAGGGACTCCTACGAGCAGTACTTC
V: TRBV5-6; D: TRBD2; J: TRBJ2-7; size: .; CDR3: CASSLGPGGPSYEQYF; DNA: TGTGCCAGCAGCTTGGGCCCGGGAGGGCCGTCCTACGAGCAGTACTTC
V: TRBV5-4; D: TRBD1; J: TRBJ1-2; size: .; CDR3: CASSLENDRGLIYGYTF; DNA: TGTGCCAGCAGCTTGGAGAATGACAGGGGATTAATCTATGGCTACACCTTC
V: TRBV11-2; D: TRBD1; J: TRBJ2-2; size: .; CDR3: CASSSPGQGITGELFF; DNA: TGTGCCAGCAGCTCCCCGGGACAGGGGATCACCGGGGAGCTGTTTTTT
V: TRBV5-4; D: .; J: TRBJ2-7; size: .; CDR3: CASSFTGSPYYEQYF; DNA: TGTGCCAGCAGCTTCACAGGGTCCCCCTACTACGAGCAGTACTTC
V: TRBV30; D: TRBD1; J: TRBJ1-5; size: few; CDR3: CAWSATGRQPQHF; DNA: TGTGCCTGGAGTGCGACAGGGCGTCAGCCCCAGCATTTT
V: TRBV11-2; D: .; J: TRBJ2-3; size: .; CDR3: CASTPGGPKGDTQYF; DNA: TGTGCCAGCACCCCTGGCGGCCCAAAGGGAGATACGCAGTATTTT
V: TRBV6-5; D: TRBD1; J: TRBJ1-1; size: .; CDR3: CASSYRQGEAFF; DNA: TGTGCCAGCAGTTATCGGCAGGGGGAGGCTTTCTTT
V: TRBV4-3; D: .; J: TRBJ2-4; size: .; CDR3: CASSQEWGTKNIQYF; DNA: TGCGCCAGCAGCCAAGAATGGGGAACCAAAAACATTCAGTACTTC
V: TRBV27; D: .; J: TRBJ2-2; size: .; CDR3: CASARLGGTGELFF; DNA: TGTGCCAGTGCGAGGTTGGGGGGTACCGGGGAGCTGTTTTTT
V: TRBV30; D: .; J: TRBJ1-5; size: .; CDR3: CAWSSDRNQPQHF; DNA: TGTGCCTGGAGTTCAGACAGAAATCAGCCCCAGCATTTT
V: TRBV5-6; D: TRBD2; J: TRBJ2-7; size: .; CDR3: CASSSPGLAGRVHVYEQYF; DNA: TGTGCCAGCAGCTCCCCGGGACTAGCGGGCCGCGTCCACGTCTACGAGCAGTACTTC
V: TRBV2; D: TRBD1; J: TRBJ1-5; size: .; CDR3: CASRADRGGEQPQHF; DNA: TGTGCCAGCAGAGCAGACAGGGGAGGGGAGCAGCCCCAGCATTTT
V: TRBV28; D: .; J: TRBJ2-2; size: .; CDR3: CASRGSGELFF; DNA: TGTGCCAGCAGAGGGTCCGGGGAGCTGTTTTTT
V: TRBV7-8; D: TRBD2; J: TRBJ2-5; size: .; CDR3: CASSLEETSRSQETQYF; DNA: TGTGCCAGCAGCTTAGAGGAGACTAGCCGAAGCCAAGAGACCCAGTACTTC